This T cell receptor beta chain was sequenced during a study of blood T cells in healthy people across ages. Next came a second PCR, run for about 6 to 12 cycles, which used a sample-barcoded 5' primer along with a J-beta primer mix. One entry per CDR3 protein, called by TCRdb with MiXCR from the 5' RACE reads. This repertoire shows over a million distinct CDR3 sequences, approximately 59% found once; its top ten account for 5% to 7%. This clonotype appeared a few times. Germline V CDR1 and CDR2: SQVTM, ANQGSEA. CDR3 length: 15 amino acids. With 6 bases clipped from V and 8 bases from J, the junction kept 11 bases outside the gene matches.

Sequencing was carried out using blood. This chain connects TRBV29-1 to TRBJ2-1; 12 bases are a match to TRBD2. The origin of this receptor is a man aged 18 to 30 in good health. CDR3 coding DNA: TGCAGCGTCATACTACTAGCGGGGGGCATGGATGAGCAGTTCTTC. Its protein is CSVILLAGGMDEQFF.